Listed here are 19 T cell receptor beta chains from one sample, sequenced in a study of T cells after yellow fever vaccination. TCRdb re-analysed the 5' RACE reads in MiXCR, keeping a single row per CDR3 protein. The sample carries 300,000 to 350,000 distinct CDR3 sequences, roughly 8% recorded once. The starting material was PBMCs, obtained roughly 45 days after the first yellow fever vaccination. The receptors stem from a man aged 18 to 30 who received the YFV17D yellow fever vaccine.

This clonotype has only a few counts. The chain employs TRBV4-2 and TRBJ2-7, with TRBD2 as a possible D gene (6 bases). The germline gives CDR1 LGHNA, CDR2 YNFKEQ. Trimming took off 5 bases at V and 6 bases at J, with 14 bases between the two ends. The CDR3 covers 13 residues. The CDR3 loop is CASSGWDWGEQYV. The CDR3 DNA is TGTGCCAGCAGCGGGTGGGACTGGGGCGAGCAGTACGTC.

V and J are TRBV5-1 and TRBJ1-1, with D hard to call. The CDR3 sequence is 14 residues long. V was clipped by 3 bases and J by 0 bases, with 9 bases between them. Germline V gene data show CDR1 as SGHRS and CDR2 as YFSETQ. The chain's CDR3 is CASSWLQLNTEAFF. CDR3 nucleotides: TGCGCCAGCAGCTGGCTACAGTTGAACACTGAAGCTTTCTTT.

This clonotype was seen ten or more times. The CDR3 protein is CASSLGGRGAFF. The CDR3 DNA reads as TGTGCCAGCAGCTTAGGGGGGCGGGGTGCTTTCTTT. V and J are TRBV7-9 and TRBJ1-1; D possibly corresponds to TRBD1 (6 bases). The CDR3 sequence is 12 residues long. CDR1 is SEHNR and CDR2 is FQNEAQ in the germline V gene (reference sequence). V was pared by 1 base and J by 11 bases, with 11 bases between.

Ten or more counts support this clonotype. The CDR3 spells CASSLVSYNEQFF. For the CDR3, the DNA is TGCGCCAGCAGCTTGGTGTCCTACAATGAGCAGTTCTTC. The chain combines TRBV5-1 with TRBJ2-1, with D uncertain. The length of the CDR3 is 13 residues. Germline CDR1 and CDR2: SGHRS and YFSETQ. The V gene lost 0 bases and the J gene lost 1 base, with 2 bases spanning the gap.

The V and J genes are TRBV18 and TRBJ2-3; D possibly corresponds to TRBD1 (7 bases). The CDR3 has 14 residues. Trimming left V 3 bases short and J 4 bases short, with 11 bases between. In germline, CDR1 is KGHSH, CDR2 LQKENI. The CDR3 DNA sequence: TGTGCCAGCTCACCCCAGGGGGAGGCAGATACGCAGTATTTT. It is translated as CASSPQGEADTQYF.

This clonotype turned up a few times. The chain links TRBV12-3 or TRBV12-4 to TRBJ2-3, with no clear D. The CDR3 contains 15 residues. The V end was cut by 2 bases, the J end by 0 bases, with 9 bases between. Here the CDR3 reads CASSLWVPSTDTQYF. The DNA for the CDR3 is TGTGCCAGCAGTTTATGGGTTCCTAGCACAGATACGCAGTATTTT.

This clonotype showed up just a few times. One end of the junction varies from germline; a read error may be responsible. The genes are TRBV20-1 and TRBJ2-1, with D uncertain. Germline CDR1 DFQATT, CDR2 SNEGSKA (reference sequence). The CDR3 length is 18 residues. The CDR3, as DNA: TGCTGTGCTAGAGATCTATACGGCCGAGTTGGCTCCTACAATGAGCAGTTCTTC. Translation: CCARDLYGRVGSYNEQFF.

This clonotype was seen only a few times. The rearrangement joins TRBV6-1 to TRBJ2-2, with TRBD1 matching over 12 bases. Germline values: CDR1 MNHNS, CDR2 SASEGT. The CDR3 contains 16 residues. Unmatched junction bases numbered 11, after V lost 6 bases and J lost 9 bases. The CDR3 is CASRGQGAGGLWELFF. The DNA of the CDR3 is TGTGCCAGCAGGGGACAGGGGGCAGGCGGGTTATGGGAGCTGTTTTTT.

This clonotype occurred many times. The chain employs TRBV5-1 and TRBJ2-1; 10 positions agree with TRBD2. The CDR3 length is 16 residues. Looked up from germline, CDR1 is SGHRS and CDR2 is YFSETQ. J was trimmed by 6 bases and V by 0 bases; bases with no gene match: 6. CDR3 amino acids: CASSLGPAGGFNEQFF. As DNA, the CDR3 is TGCGCCAGCAGCTTGGGACCAGCGGGGGGGTTCAATGAGCAGTTCTTC. The entire variable domain, with the rest obtained from reference TRBV5-1 and TRBJ2-1, is as follows: KAGVTQTPRYLIKTRGQQVTLSCSPISGHRSVSWYQQTPGQGLQFLFEYFSETQRNKGNFPGRFSGRQFSNSRSEMNVSTLELGDSALYLCASSLGPAGGFNEQFFGPGTRLTVL.

The chain carries TRBV20-1 and TRBJ1-5; tentative D call: TRBD1 (5 bases). Trimming removed 5 bases at V and 0 bases at J, with 20 bases between. The CDR3 extends over 17 amino acids. Germline lookup yields CDR1 DFQATT and CDR2 SNEGSKA (reference sequence). The CDR3 here is CSAGPPNRDLSNQPQHF. For the CDR3, the DNA is TGCAGTGCTGGCCCCCCGAACCGGGACCTTAGCAATCAGCCCCAGCATTTT.

This clonotype showed up just a few times. This chain links TRBV12-3 or TRBV12-4 with TRBJ1-6; D is undetermined. V shed 8 bases and J shed 14 bases, with 19 bases lying between them. CDR3 size: 13 residues. The CDR3 is CASARSRPPALHF. Here the CDR3 DNA reads TGTGCCAGCGCCAGGTCCCGGCCCCCGGCCCTCCACTTT.

The gene calls are TRBV15 and TRBJ2-3; either TRBD1 or TRBD2 may fit D (5 bases each). The CDR3 runs to 13 residues. The V end was cut by 5 bases, the J end by 4 bases, with 10 bases between. Germline-derived CDR1 and CDR2 are LNHNV and YYDKDF (reference sequence). In nucleotides, the CDR3 is TGTGCCACCAGCCCGGGACGTCCAGATACGCAGTATTTT. Translation gives CATSPGRPDTQYF.

This chain connects TRBV20-1 to TRBJ2-3; D remains unclear. The CDR3 length is 15 residues. Looked up from germline, CDR1 is DFQATT and CDR2 is SNEGSKA (reference sequence). Trimming pared 4 bases from V and 2 bases from J, leaving 16 bases between. CDR3 coding DNA: TGCAGTGCTACGGTGGGCAGATCCATCACAGATACGCAGTATTTT. It encodes CSATVGRSITDTQYF.

Only a few counts were recorded for this clonotype. This chain uses TRBV19 with TRBJ1-5, with 9 nucleotides matching TRBD1. Germline V gives CDR1 LNHDA, CDR2 SQIVND (reference sequence). The CDR3 consists of 14 residues. The J segment lost 6 bases and the V segment lost 7 bases, leaving 7 bases of the junction unmatched. This CDR3 reads CASNPQGATQPQHF. DNA of the CDR3: TGTGCCAGTAACCCACAGGGGGCCACTCAGCCCCAGCATTTT.

This clonotype has ten or more counts. The genes are TRBV3-1 and TRBJ2-2; 7 nucleotides align to TRBD1. This CDR3 is built from 16 residues. The ends lost 1 base at V and 2 bases at J; junction bases unmatched: 4. Germline lookup yields CDR1 LGHDT and CDR2 YNNKEL (reference sequence). The CDR3: CASSQAWDRNTGELFF. The CDR3 nucleotides are TGTGCCAGCAGCCAAGCATGGGACAGAAACACCGGGGAGCTGTTTTTT.

Concerning this clonotype: A much bigger clone sits one base away, suggesting this may be a read error. CDR3 sequence (DNA): TGCAGTGCTAGGCCGATACCGGGACACCCCATGTACACTGAAGCTTTCTTT. Translation: CSARPIPGHPMYTEAFF. This chain uses TRBV20-1 with TRBJ1-1, with a possible D match to TRBD1 (6 bases). CDR3 length: 17 residues. Germline V CDR1 and CDR2: DFQATT, SNEGSKA (reference sequence). The V end lost 3 bases, the J end lost 3 bases, and 23 bases lay between the germline ends.

At least ten counts were recorded for this clonotype. The V and J genes are TRBV7-9 and TRBJ1-2; no clear D gene. Germline V CDR1 and CDR2: SEHNR, FQNEAQ (reference sequence). Trimming pared 1 base from V and 0 bases from J, leaving 3 bases between. The CDR3 contains 13 residues. This chain's CDR3 is CASSLEANYGYTF. For the CDR3, the DNA is TGTGCCAGCAGCTTAGAGGCTAACTATGGCTACACCTTC.

The J gene is TRBJ2-5, the V gene TRBV5-1; possibly TRBD1 for D (5 bases). V was trimmed by 0 bases and J by 3 bases, leaving 9 bases between them. CDR3 length: 14 amino acids. CDR1 SGHRS and CDR2 YFSETQ come from the germline V gene. The CDR3, as DNA: TGCGCCAGCAGCTTGGACCAGGGAAAAGAGACCCAGTACTTC. This gives the protein CASSLDQGKETQYF. Looking up the rest from reference TRBV5-1 and TRBJ2-5 gives the full variable domain: KAGVTQTPRYLIKTRGQQVTLSCSPISGHRSVSWYQQTPGQGLQFLFEYFSETQRNKGNFPGRFSGRQFSNSRSEMNVSTLELGDSALYLCASSLDQGKETQYFGPGTRLLVL.

In this sample, this clonotype turned up a few times. The gene calls are TRBV7-2 and TRBJ2-1, with TRBD2 matching over 13 bases. Unmatched junction bases numbered 7, after V lost 4 bases and J lost 4 bases. Per germline, CDR1 SGHTA and CDR2 FQGNSA. This CDR3 contains 17 residues. CDR3 nucleotide sequence: TGTGCCAGCAGCTCAACTAGCGGGGGGGCCGCGTACAATGAGCAGTTCTTC. It translates to CASSSTSGGAAYNEQFF.